This entry is about one T cell receptor (beta chain). The entry originates in a study of radiation and T cells in renal cell carcinoma. Clones were sequenced by immunoSEQ multiplex PCR, and TCRdb holds only the in-frame ones, with some missing. The sample shows some 100,000 clones, 70% to 85% of them seen only once. Germline V CDR1 and CDR2: SEHNR, FQNEAQ (reference sequence). V shed 4 bases, J shed 3 bases, and the junction held 10 bases outside the gene matches. The CDR3 is made up of 16 amino acids. Indicated time point: baseline pretreatment blood. Noted treatment: 15 Gy SBRT to primary tumor, nephrectomy 4 weeks later. Radiation-treated patients gave blood at baseline, week 2 and week 4.

The sequence was collected from a man between 60 and 75 years old with renal cell carcinoma. This chain uses TRBV7-9 with TRBJ1-2; 8 nucleotides match TRBD1. This material consisted of blood, taken from a patient whose treatment included radiotherapy and nephrectomy. DNA for the CDR3: TGTGCCAGCAGCTCTCCCAGGGGGCTAGGGGACTATGGCTACACCTTC. It encodes CASSSPRGLGDYGYTF.